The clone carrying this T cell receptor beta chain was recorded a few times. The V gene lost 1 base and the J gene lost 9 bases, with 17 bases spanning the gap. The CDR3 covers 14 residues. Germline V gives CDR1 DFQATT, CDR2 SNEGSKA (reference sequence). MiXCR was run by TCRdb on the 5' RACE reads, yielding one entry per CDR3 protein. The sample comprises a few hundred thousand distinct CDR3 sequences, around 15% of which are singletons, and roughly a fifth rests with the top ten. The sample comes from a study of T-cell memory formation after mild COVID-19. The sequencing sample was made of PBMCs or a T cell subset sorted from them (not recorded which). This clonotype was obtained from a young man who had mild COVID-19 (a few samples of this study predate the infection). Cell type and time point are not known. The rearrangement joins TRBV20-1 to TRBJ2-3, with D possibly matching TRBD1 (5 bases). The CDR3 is CSARALTGANTQYF. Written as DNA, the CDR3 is TGCAGTGCTAGAGCACTTACAGGCGCAAACACGCAGTATTTT.